One sample yielded the 7 T cell receptor beta chains listed below, sequenced in a study of blood T cell repertoires in COVID-19. Libraries were prepared by immunoSEQ multiplex PCR; TCRdb keeps only in-frame clonotypes and omits some of them. The sample yields around 380,000 clones, more than 75% seen once. Sequenced: peripheral blood. Receptors were obtained from a human donor with acute or convalescent COVID-19. The donor label of this sample is uncertain.

J is TRBJ2-4 and V is TRBV4-1, with 8 nucleotides matching TRBD1. This CDR3 has 16 amino acids. Germline lookup yields CDR1 MGHRA and CDR2 YSYEKL. After removal of 4 bases from V and 6 bases from J, the junction contained 11 bases not matched to a gene. The CDR3 reads CASSPVGQGERNIQYF. Here the CDR3 DNA reads TGCGCCAGCAGCCCCGTTGGACAGGGTGAAAGAAACATTCAGTACTTC.

The rearrangement joins TRBV5-1 to TRBJ1-2; no definite D call. The germline V gene encodes CDR1 SGHRS and CDR2 YFSETQ. Trimming left V 4 bases short and J 7 bases short, with 11 bases between. This CDR3 contains 12 residues. The CDR3 is CASSLDPGGYTF. CDR3 DNA sequence: TGCGCCAGCAGCCTGGATCCGGGTGGCTACACCTTC.

CDR3 DNA: TGTGCCAGCAGTCGGCAGGGTTCCTCTGAAGCTTTCTTT. Translation gives CASSRQGSSEAFF. J is TRBJ1-1 and V is TRBV12-3 or TRBV12-4, with D possibly matching TRBD1 (5 bases). V was cut by 5 bases and J by 6 bases, with 13 bases left in between. This CDR3 contains 13 residues.

The chain couples TRBV6-2 or TRBV6-3 to TRBJ1-4; no clear D gene. V was trimmed by 2 bases and J by 4 bases, leaving 20 bases between them. CDR3 length: 18 residues. From germline, CDR1 is MNHEY and CDR2 SVGEGT. The CDR3 coding sequence is TGTGCCAGCAGTTACCCTTCGAGGTCCGGGGAATATAATGAAAAACTGTTTTTT. It is translated as CASSYPSRSGEYNEKLFF.

This rearrangement joins TRBV12-3 or TRBV12-4 to TRBJ1-6; D is undetermined. The length of the CDR3 is 13 residues. V lost 8 bases, J lost 8 bases, and 13 bases lay in between. The CDR3 is CASQSRQDSPLHF. CDR3 DNA sequence: TGTGCCAGCCAGTCCCGGCAGGATTCACCCCTCCACTTT.

The V call is TRBV12-3 or TRBV12-4, the J call TRBJ2-1, with D possibly TRBD2 on 5 matching bases. This CDR3 contains 13 residues. Trimming took 3 bases from V and 5 from J, leaving 8 bases between them. CDR3: CASSFGRDNEQFF. The DNA for the CDR3 is TGTGCCAGCAGTTTTGGGCGGGACAATGAGCAGTTCTTC.

The chain uses TRBV11-2 and TRBJ1-1, with D maybe TRBD1 (6 bases). V was cut by 1 base and J by 11 bases, with 14 bases left in between. The CDR3 consists of 13 residues. Germline CDR1 reads SGHAT; CDR2 reads FQNNGV. The CDR3 here is CASSLGGGLHAFF. The CDR3 region has the DNA TGTGCCAGCAGCTTAGGGGGGGGCTTGCATGCTTTCTTT.